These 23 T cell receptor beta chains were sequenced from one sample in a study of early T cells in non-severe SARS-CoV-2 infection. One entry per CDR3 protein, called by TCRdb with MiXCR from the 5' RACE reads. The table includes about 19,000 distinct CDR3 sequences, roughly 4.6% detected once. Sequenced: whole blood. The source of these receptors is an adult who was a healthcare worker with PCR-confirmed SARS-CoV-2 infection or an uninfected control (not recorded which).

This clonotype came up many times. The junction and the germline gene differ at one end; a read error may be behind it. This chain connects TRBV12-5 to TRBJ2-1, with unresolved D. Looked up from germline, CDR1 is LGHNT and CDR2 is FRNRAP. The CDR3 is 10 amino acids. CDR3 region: CASALNEQFF. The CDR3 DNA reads TGTGCTAGTGCTTTGAATGAGCAGTTCTTC.

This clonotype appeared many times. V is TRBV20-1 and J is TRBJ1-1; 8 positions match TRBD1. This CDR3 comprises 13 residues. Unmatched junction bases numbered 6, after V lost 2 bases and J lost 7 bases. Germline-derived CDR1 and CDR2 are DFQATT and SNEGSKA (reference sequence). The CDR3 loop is CSARPPGGSEAFF. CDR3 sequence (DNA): TGCAGTGCTAGACCCCCAGGGGGCAGTGAAGCTTTCTTT.

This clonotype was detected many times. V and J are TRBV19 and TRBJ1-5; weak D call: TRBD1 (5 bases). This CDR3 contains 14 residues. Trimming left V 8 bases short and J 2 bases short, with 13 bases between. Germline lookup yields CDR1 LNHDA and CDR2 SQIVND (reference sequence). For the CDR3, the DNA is TGTGCCAGTCCCGGGACGCACTGCAATCAGCCCCAGCATTTT. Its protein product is CASPGTHCNQPQHF.

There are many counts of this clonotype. The CDR3: CARPPGNYGYTF. CDR3 nucleotides: TGTGCCAGACCCCCAGGCAACTATGGCTACACCTTC. This rearrangement joins TRBV27 to TRBJ1-2; D is unclear. V was cut by 9 bases and J by 2 bases, with 10 bases left in between. This CDR3 contains 12 residues. Germline loops: CDR1 MNHEY, CDR2 SMNVEV (reference sequence).

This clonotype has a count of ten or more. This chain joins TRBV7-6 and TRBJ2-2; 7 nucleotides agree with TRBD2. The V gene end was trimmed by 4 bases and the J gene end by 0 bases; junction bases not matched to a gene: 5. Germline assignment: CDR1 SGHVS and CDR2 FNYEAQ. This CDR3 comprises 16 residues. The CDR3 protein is CASSYGGGPNTGELFF. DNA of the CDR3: TGTGCCAGCAGCTACGGCGGGGGACCGAACACCGGGGAGCTGTTTTTT. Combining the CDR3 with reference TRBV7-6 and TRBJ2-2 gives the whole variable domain GAGVSQSPRYKVTKRGQDVALRCDPISGHVSLYWYRQALGQGPEFLTYFNYEAQQDKSGLPNDRFSAERPEGSISTLTIQRTEQRDSAMYRCASSYGGGPNTGELFFGEGSRLTVL.

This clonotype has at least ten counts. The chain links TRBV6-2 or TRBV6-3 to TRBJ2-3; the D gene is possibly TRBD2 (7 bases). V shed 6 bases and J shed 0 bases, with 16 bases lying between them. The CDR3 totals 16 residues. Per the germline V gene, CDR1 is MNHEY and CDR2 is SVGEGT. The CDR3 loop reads CASSPRGGPSTDTQYF. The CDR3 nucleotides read TGTGCCAGCAGCCCAAGGGGGGGACCTAGCACAGATACGCAGTATTTT.

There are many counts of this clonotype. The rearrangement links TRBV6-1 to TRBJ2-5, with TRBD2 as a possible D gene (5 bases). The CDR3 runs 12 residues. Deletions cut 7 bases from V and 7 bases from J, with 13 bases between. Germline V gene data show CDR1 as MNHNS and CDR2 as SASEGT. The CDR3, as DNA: TGTGCCAGCACGGCTAGCACAGCGACCCAGTACTTC. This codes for CASTASTATQYF.

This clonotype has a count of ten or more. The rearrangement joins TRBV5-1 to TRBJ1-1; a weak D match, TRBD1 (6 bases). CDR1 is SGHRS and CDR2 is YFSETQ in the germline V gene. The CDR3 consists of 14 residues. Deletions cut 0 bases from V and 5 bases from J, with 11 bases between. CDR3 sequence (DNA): TGCGCCAGCAGCTTGGGCTCAGGGGTGACTGAAGCTTTCTTT. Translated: CASSLGSGVTEAFF. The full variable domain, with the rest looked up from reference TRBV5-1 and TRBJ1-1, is KAGVTQTPRYLIKTRGQQVTLSCSPISGHRSVSWYQQTPGQGLQFLFEYFSETQRNKGNFPGRFSGRQFSNSRSEMNVSTLELGDSALYLCASSLGSGVTEAFFGQGTRLTVV.

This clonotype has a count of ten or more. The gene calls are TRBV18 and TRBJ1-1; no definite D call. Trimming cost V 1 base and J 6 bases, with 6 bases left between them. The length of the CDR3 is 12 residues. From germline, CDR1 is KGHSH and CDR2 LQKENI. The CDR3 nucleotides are TGTGCCAGCTCACCACTTTTCGCTGAAGCTTTCTTT. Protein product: CASSPLFAEAFF.

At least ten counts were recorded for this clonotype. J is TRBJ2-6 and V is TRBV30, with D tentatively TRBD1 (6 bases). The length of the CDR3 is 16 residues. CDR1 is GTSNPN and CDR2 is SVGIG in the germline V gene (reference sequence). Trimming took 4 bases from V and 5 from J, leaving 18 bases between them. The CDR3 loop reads CAWTQGTRGRANVLTF. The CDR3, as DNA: TGTGCCTGGACTCAGGGCACAAGGGGGAGGGCCAACGTCCTGACTTTC.

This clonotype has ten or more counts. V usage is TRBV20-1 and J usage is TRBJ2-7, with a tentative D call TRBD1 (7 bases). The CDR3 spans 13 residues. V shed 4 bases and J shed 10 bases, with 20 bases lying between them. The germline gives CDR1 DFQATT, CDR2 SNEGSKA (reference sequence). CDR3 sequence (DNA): TGCAGTGCTATTAAGACCCAGGGGGGTAGACAGTACTTC. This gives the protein CSAIKTQGGRQYF.

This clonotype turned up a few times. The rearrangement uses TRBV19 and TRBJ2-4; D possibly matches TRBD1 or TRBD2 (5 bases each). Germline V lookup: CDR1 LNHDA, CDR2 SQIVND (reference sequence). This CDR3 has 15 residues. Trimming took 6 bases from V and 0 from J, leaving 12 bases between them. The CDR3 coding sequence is TGTGCCAGTAGCCAGGGACCCTCAGCCAAAAACATTCAGTACTTC. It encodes CASSQGPSAKNIQYF.

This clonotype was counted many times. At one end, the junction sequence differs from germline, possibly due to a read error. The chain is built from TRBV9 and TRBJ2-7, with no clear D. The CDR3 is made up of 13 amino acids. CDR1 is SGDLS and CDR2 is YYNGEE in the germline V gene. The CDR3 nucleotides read TGTGCCAGCAGCGGACCACAGAACTACGAACAGTACTTC. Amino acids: CASSGPQNYEQYF. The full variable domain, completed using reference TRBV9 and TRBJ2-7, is DSGVTQTPKHLITATGQRVTLRCSPRSGDLSVYWYQQSLDQGLQFLIQYYNGEERAKGNILERFSAQQFPDLHSELNLSSLELGDSALYFCASSGPQNYEQYFGPGTRLTVT.

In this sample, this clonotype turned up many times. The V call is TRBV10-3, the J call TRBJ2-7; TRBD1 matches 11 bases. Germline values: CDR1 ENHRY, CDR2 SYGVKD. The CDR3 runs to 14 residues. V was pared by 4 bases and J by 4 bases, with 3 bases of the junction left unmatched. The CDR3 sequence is CAISGTGGKYEQYF. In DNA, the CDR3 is TGTGCCATCAGTGGGACAGGGGGCAAGTACGAGCAGTACTTC.

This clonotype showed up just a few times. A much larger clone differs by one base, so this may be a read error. The CDR3 nucleotides read TGTGTCAGCAGCTTAAACTCGGGAAGAGCTGGAAACACCATATATTTT. Residues: CVSSLNSGRAGNTIYF. The genes are TRBV7-2 and TRBJ1-3; D ambiguous. The germline CDR1 and CDR2 sequences are SGHTA and FQGNSA. This CDR3 is built from 16 residues. Full variable domain (remainder filled in from reference TRBV7-2 and TRBJ1-3): GAGVSQSPSNKVTEKGKDVELRCDPISGHTALYWYRQSLGQGLEFLIYFQGNSAPDKSGLPSDRFSAERTGGSVSTLTIQRTQQEDSAVYLCVSSLNSGRAGNTIYFGEGSWLTVV.

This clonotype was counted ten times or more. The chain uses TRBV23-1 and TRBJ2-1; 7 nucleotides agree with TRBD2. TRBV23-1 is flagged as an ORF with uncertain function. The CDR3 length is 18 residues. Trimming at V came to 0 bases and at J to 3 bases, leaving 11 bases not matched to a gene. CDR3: CASSQSGGFSRNYNEQFF. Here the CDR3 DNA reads TGCGCCAGCAGTCAATCGGGAGGGTTCAGTCGGAACTACAATGAGCAGTTCTTC.

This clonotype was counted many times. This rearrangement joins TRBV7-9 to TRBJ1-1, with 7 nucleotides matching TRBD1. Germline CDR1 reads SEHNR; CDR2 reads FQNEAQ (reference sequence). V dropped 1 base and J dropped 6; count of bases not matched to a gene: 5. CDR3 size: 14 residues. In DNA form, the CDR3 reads TGTGCCAGCAGCTTAGTAGGCCAGGGGGCTGAAGCTTTCTTT. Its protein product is CASSLVGQGAEAFF.

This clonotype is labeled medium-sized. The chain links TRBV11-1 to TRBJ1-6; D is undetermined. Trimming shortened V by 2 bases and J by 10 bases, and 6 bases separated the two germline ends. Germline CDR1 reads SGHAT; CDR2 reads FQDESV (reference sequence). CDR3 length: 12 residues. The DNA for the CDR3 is TGTGCCAGCAGCTTACGAAACTCACCCCTCCACTTT. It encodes CASSLRNSPLHF.

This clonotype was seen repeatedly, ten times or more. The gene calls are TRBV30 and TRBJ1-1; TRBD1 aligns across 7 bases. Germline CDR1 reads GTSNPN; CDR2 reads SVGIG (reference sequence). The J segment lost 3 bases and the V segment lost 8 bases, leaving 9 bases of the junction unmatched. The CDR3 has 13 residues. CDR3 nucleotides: TGTGCCCTCTTAAGGGACAGAGACACTGAAGCTTTCTTT. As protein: CALLRDRDTEAFF.

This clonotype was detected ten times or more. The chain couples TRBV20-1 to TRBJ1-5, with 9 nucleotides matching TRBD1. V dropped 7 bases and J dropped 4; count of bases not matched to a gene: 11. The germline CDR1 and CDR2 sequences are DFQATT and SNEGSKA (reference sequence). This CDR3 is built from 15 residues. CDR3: CSVILWGTGNQPQHF. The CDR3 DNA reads TGCAGTGTTATCCTTTGGGGGACAGGGAATCAGCCCCAGCATTTT.

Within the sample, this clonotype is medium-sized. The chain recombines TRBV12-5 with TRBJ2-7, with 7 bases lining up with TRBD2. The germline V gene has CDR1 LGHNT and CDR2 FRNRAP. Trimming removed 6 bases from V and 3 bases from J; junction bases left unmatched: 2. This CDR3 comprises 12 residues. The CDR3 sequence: CASGWTSYEQYF. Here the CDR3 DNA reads TGTGCTAGTGGGTGGACTAGCTACGAGCAGTACTTC.

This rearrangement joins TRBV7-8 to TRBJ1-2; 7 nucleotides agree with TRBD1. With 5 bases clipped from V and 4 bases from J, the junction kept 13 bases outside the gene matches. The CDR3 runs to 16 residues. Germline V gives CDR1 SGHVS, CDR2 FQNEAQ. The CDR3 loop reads CASSRRTGRIGYGYTF. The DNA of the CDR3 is TGTGCCAGCAGCCGTCGGACAGGAAGGATAGGCTATGGCTACACCTTC.

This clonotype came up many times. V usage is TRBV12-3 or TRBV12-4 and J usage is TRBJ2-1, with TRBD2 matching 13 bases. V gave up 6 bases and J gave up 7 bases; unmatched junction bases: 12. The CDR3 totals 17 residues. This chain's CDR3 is CASSPFTSGGAGNEQFF. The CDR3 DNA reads TGTGCCAGCAGCCCTTTTACTAGCGGGGGGGCAGGGAATGAGCAGTTCTTC.